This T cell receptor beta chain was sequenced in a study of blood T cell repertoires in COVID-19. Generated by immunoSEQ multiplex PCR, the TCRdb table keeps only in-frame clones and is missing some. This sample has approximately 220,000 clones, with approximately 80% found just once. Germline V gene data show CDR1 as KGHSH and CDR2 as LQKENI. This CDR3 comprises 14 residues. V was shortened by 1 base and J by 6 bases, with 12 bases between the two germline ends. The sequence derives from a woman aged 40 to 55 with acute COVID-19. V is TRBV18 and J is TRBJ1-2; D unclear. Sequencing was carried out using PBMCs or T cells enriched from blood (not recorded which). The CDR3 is CASSPQIQAHGYTF. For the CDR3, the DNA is TGTGCCAGCTCACCACAGATCCAGGCCCATGGCTACACCTTC. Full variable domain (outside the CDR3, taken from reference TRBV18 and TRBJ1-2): NAGVMQNPRHLVRRRGQEARLRCSPMKGHSHVYWYRQLPEEGLKFMVYLQKENIIDESGMPKERFSAEFPKEGPSILRIQQVVRGDSAAYFCASSPQIQAHGYTFGSGTRLTVV.